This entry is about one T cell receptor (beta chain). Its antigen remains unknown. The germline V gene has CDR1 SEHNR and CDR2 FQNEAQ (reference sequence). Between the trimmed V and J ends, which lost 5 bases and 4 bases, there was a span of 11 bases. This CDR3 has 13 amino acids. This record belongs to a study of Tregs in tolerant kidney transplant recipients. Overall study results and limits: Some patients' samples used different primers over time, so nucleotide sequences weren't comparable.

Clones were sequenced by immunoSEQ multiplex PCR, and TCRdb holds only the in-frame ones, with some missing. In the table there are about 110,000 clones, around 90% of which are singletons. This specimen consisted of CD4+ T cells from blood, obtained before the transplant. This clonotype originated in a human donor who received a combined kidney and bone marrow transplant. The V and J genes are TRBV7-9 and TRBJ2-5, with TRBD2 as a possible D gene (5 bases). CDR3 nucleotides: TGTGCCAGCAGCAGAGGACTGGGAGAGACCCAGTACTTC. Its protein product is CASSRGLGETQYF.